The clone carrying this T cell receptor beta chain was observed a few times. The antigen is not known. This record comes from a study of T cell repertoires in cytomegalovirus infection. Study summary: Based on public TCR beta signatures, there were indications of CMV infection and of a matching HLA type.

Study-wide results and caveats: The ex vivo response was dominated by HLA-C-restricted CMV-specific TCR beta clonotypes.

The CDR3 is 13 amino acids. In germline, CDR1 is MGHRA, CDR2 YSYEKL. V was trimmed by 0 bases and J by 5 bases, leaving 8 bases between them. From the reads, TCRdb called clonotypes with MiXCR, one entry per CDR3 protein. The table shows over 300,000 distinct CDR3 sequences, with roughly a sixth occurring only once. This chain connects TRBV4-1 to TRBJ2-7; no reliable D call. The receptor's source is a human donor in good health (CMV status not recorded). Some clones in this sample may be carry-over from other donors' samples. Sequenced material: PBMCs. The CDR3 region is CASSQDQENEQYF. Written as DNA, the CDR3 is TGCGCCAGCAGCCAAGATCAGGAAAACGAGCAGTACTTC.